The sequence of this T cell receptor (beta chain) was determined in a study of response to subunit inactivated influenza vaccine (dated by TCRdb to 2017 to 2018). Background on the whole study: Deep quantitative profiling of the T cell receptor repertoire was used in the study to follow responses to a trivalent subunit inactivated influenza vaccine.

Broad study findings and their caveats: The authors suggested that each seasonal influenza vaccination may recruit only a limited number of new T cells.

Trimming takes 5 bases off V and 1 base off J; junction bases not matched to a gene: 4. Counted from cysteine to phenylalanine, this CDR3 has 15 amino acids. Only the CDR3 DNA stays, 45 bases, in frame from base 1. As encoded in the germline V gene, CDR1 is SGHTA while CDR2 is FQGNSA. To note about this clonotype: There is no known antigen for this receptor. Base qualities are not provided; no much larger clone lies one nucleotide away.

Library preparation employed RT-PCR. The sequencing machine was an Illumina HiSeq 2500. TCRdb reran the public reads through fastp at Q25 and MiXCR, keeping productive beta chains. Duplicate CDR3 protein sequences are folded into a single record with the most common DNA and genes. This sample lists 650,000 to 850,000 distinct CDR3 sequences; approximately 14% were detected once. The ten largest make up around 7.3% of the sample. Recombination joined TRBV7-2 with TRBJ1-3, and 8 bases in between align with TRBD1. Material: PBMCs from blood, obtained less than 15 days before vaccination. The sequence came from a man between 45 and 60 years old who received an inactivated influenza vaccine. Donor details come from another sample of the same person, matched by shared clones. The CDR3 protein sequence reads: CASSPRTGSGNTIYF. DNA sequence: TGTGCCAGCAGCCCACGGACAGGGTCTGGAAACACCATATATTTT.